This T cell receptor beta chain was sequenced during a study of CD8 T cells in ankylosing spondylitis. Regarding the study as a whole: Past studies reported some motif variants in reactive arthritis synovial fluid and blood. A TCR beta motif of about eight highly homologous variants appeared characteristic of ankylosing spondylitis blood.

The TCR beta libraries were generated through quantitative 5'-RACE incorporating molecular barcodes. TCRdb analysed the 5' RACE reads with MiXCR anew, one entry per CDR3 protein. Of 350,000 to 450,000 distinct CDR3 sequences listed, 20% to 25% were seen once; the top ten hold 13%. Germline CDR1 SGHAT, CDR2 FQNNGV. V was clipped by 0 bases and J by 7 bases; unmatched bases: 4. This CDR3 is 15 amino acids long. This clonotype turned up a few times. What it recognizes is unknown. The chain is built from TRBV11-2 and TRBJ2-1; 9 bases map to TRBD1. The source is a male donor with ankylosing spondylitis or in good health (not recorded which). Sequencing was performed on blood, either unsorted or a sorted T cell fraction (not recorded which). CDR3 region: CASSLDVGTGNEQFF. CDR3 bases: TGTGCCAGCAGCTTAGATGTAGGGACAGGGAATGAGCAGTTCTTC. Full variable domain (rest looked up from reference TRBV11-2 and TRBJ2-1): EAGVAQSPRYKIIEKRQSVAFWCNPISGHATLYWYQQILGQGPKLLIQFQNNGVVDDSQLPKDRFSAERLKGVDSTLKIQPAKLEDSAVYLCASSLDVGTGNEQFFGPGTRLTVL.